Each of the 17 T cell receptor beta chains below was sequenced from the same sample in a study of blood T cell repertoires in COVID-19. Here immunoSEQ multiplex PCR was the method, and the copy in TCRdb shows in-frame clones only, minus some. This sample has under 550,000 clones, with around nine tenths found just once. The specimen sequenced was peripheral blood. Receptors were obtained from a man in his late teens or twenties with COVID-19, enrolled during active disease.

The CDR3 spells CASSRDGFSPLHF. The DNA for the CDR3 is TGTGCCAGCAGCAGAGATGGTTTTTCACCCCTCCACTTT. The chain combines TRBV5-4 with TRBJ1-6; D unclear. This CDR3 spans 13 amino acids. The V and J ends lost 4 bases and 9 bases respectively, with 11 bases between them. From germline, CDR1 is SGHNT and CDR2 YYREEE (reference sequence).

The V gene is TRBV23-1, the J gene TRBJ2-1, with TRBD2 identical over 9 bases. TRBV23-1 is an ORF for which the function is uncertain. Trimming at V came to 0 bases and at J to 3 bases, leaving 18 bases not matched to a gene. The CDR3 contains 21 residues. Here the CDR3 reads CASSQSPFLELAGPNYNEQFF. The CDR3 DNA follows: TGCGCCAGCAGTCAATCCCCTTTCCTTGAGCTAGCGGGACCCAACTACAATGAGCAGTTCTTC.

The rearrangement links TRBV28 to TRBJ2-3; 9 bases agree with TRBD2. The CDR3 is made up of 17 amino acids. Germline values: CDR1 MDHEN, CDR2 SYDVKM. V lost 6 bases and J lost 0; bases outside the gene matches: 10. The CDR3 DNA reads TGTGCCAGCAGCCTAGCGGGGATCGCCTCTAGCACAGATACGCAGTATTTT. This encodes CASSLAGIASSTDTQYF. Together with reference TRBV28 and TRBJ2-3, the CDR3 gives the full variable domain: DVKVTQSSRYLVKRTGEKVFLECVQDMDHENMFWYRQDPGLGLRLIYFSYDVKMKEKGDIPEGYSVSREKKERFSLILESASTNQTSMYLCASSLAGIASSTDTQYFGPGTRLTVL.

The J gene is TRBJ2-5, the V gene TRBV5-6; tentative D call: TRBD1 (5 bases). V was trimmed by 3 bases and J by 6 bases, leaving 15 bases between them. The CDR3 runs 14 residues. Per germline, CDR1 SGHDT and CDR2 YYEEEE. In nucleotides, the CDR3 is TGTGCCAGCAGCTCGCGCAGGGATGGAAAGACCCAGTACTTC. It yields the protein CASSSRRDGKTQYF.

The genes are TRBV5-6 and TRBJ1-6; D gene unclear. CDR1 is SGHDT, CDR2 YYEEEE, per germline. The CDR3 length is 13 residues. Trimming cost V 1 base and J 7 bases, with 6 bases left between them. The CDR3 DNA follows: TGTGCCAGCAGCTTGAAGCGAAATTCACCCCTCCACTTT. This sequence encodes CASSLKRNSPLHF.

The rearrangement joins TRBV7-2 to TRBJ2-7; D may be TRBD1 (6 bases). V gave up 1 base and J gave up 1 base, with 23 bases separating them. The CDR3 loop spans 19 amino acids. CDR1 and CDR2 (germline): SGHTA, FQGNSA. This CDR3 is CASSLVSGSYGTTSYEQYF. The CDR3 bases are TGTGCCAGCAGCTTAGTATCCGGCTCGTATGGGACAACATCCTACGAGCAGTACTTC.

CDR3 loop: CASSLLAATQETQYF. DNA of the CDR3: TGTGCCAGCAGCTTGCTAGCGGCCACCCAAGAGACCCAGTACTTC. The genes are TRBV5-4 and TRBJ2-5, with 7 bases identical to TRBD2. The CDR3 consists of 15 residues. The trim removed 1 base at V and 1 base at J, leaving 4 bases unmatched. CDR1 is SGHNT, CDR2 YYREEE, per germline (reference sequence).

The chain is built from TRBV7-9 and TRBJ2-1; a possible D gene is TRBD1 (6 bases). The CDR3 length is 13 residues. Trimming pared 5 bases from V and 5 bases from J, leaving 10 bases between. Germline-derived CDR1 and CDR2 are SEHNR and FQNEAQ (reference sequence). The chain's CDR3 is CASSLDSHNEQFF. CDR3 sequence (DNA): TGTGCCAGCAGCCTGGACAGCCACAATGAGCAGTTCTTC.

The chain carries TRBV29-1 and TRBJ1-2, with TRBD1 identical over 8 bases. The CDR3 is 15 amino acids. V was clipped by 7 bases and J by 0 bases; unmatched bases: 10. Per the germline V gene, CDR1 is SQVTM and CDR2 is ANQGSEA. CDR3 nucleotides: TGCAGCGCTGCCCAGCGGGACAGGACTAACTATGGCTACACCTTC. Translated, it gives CSAAQRDRTNYGYTF.

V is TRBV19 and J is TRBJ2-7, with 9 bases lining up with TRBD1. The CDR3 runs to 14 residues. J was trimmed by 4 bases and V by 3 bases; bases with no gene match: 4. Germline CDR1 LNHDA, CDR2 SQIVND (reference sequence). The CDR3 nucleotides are TGTGCCAGTAGTATGGGGACAGGGAAATACGAGCAGTACTTC. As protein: CASSMGTGKYEQYF. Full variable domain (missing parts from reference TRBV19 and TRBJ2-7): DGGITQSPKYLFRKEGQNVTLSCEQNLNHDAMYWYRQDPGQGLRLIYYSQIVNDFQKGDIAEGYSVSREKKESFPLTVTSAQKNPTAFYLCASSMGTGKYEQYFGPGTRLTVT.

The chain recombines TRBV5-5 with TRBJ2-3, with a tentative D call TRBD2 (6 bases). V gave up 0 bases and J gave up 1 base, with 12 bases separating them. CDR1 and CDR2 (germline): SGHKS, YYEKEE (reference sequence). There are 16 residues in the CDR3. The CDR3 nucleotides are TGTGCCAGCAGCTTGGCAACGGGGGTTCGCACAGATACGCAGTATTTT. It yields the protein CASSLATGVRTDTQYF.

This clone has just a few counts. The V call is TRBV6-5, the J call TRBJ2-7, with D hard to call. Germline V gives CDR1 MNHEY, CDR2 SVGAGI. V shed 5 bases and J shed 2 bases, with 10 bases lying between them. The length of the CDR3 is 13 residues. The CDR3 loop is CASSTQNPYEQYF. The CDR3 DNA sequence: TGTGCCAGCAGTACGCAGAATCCCTACGAGCAGTACTTC.

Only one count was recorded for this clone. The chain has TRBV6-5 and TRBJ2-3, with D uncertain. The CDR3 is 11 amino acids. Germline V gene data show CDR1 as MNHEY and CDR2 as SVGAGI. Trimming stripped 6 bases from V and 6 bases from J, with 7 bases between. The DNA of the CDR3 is TGTGCCAGCAGAAGCAAGGATACGCAGTATTTT. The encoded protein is CASRSKDTQYF.

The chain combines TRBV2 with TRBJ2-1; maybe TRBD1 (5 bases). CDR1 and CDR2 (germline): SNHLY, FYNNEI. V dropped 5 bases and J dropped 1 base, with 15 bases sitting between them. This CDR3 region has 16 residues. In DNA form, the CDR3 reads TGTGCCAGCAGTCGAGACAGAACCCTGTCCTACAATGAGCAGTTCTTC. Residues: CASSRDRTLSYNEQFF.

The CDR3 DNA reads as TGTGCCAGCAGTTTATCGGCGGGTATGAATTCACCCCTCCACTTT. Translated: CASSLSAGMNSPLHF. The V gene is TRBV27, the J gene TRBJ1-6; D is unclear. Germline CDR1 MNHEY, CDR2 SMNVEV (reference sequence). V shed 0 bases and J shed 7 bases, with 10 bases lying between them. CDR3 length: 15 amino acids.

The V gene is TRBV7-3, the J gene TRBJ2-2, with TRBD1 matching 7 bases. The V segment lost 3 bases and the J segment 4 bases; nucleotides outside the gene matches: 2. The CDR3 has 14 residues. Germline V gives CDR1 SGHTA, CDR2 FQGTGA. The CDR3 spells CASSFTGATGELFF. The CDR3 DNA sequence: TGTGCCAGCAGCTTTACAGGGGCCACCGGGGAGCTGTTTTTT.

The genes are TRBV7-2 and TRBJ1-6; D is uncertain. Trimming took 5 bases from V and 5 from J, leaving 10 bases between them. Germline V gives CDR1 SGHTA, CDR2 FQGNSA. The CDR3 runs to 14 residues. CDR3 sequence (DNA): TGTGCCAGCAGCCCACAGTACAATAATTCACCCCTCCACTTT. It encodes CASSPQYNNSPLHF.